Shown below are 2 T cell receptor beta chains from a single sample sequenced in a study of OX40 agonist ivuxolimab in advanced cancers. Generated by immunoSEQ multiplex PCR, the TCRdb table keeps only in-frame clones and is missing some. The sample holds more than 40,000 clones; 82% are singletons and the top ten take 1.5% to 2%. The sample here was CD4+ or CD8+ T cells sorted from blood, taken in a trial of the OX40 agonist ivuxolimab. These receptor sequences come from an adult with an advanced solid tumor such as melanoma, head and neck, liver or kidney cancer.

V is TRBV7-2 and J is TRBJ2-5; D not resolved. This CDR3 contains 14 residues. With 0 bases removed from V and 4 bases from J, the gap between germline ends came to 9 bases. The germline V gene encodes CDR1 SGHTA and CDR2 FQGNSA. This CDR3 is CASSLAGSRETQYF. The CDR3 nucleotides are TGTGCCAGCAGCTTAGCGGGTAGCCGAGAGACCCAGTACTTC.

The V and J genes are TRBV7-6 and TRBJ1-1; D uncertain. V was trimmed by 1 base and J by 6 bases, leaving 18 bases between them. Germline CDR1 and CDR2: SGHVS and FNYEAQ. The CDR3 loop spans 16 amino acids. The CDR3 region has the DNA TGTGCCAGCAGCTTAGGCGGAGCAGGATCCCATTCTGAAGCTTTCTTT. Amino acid sequence: CASSLGGAGSHSEAFF.